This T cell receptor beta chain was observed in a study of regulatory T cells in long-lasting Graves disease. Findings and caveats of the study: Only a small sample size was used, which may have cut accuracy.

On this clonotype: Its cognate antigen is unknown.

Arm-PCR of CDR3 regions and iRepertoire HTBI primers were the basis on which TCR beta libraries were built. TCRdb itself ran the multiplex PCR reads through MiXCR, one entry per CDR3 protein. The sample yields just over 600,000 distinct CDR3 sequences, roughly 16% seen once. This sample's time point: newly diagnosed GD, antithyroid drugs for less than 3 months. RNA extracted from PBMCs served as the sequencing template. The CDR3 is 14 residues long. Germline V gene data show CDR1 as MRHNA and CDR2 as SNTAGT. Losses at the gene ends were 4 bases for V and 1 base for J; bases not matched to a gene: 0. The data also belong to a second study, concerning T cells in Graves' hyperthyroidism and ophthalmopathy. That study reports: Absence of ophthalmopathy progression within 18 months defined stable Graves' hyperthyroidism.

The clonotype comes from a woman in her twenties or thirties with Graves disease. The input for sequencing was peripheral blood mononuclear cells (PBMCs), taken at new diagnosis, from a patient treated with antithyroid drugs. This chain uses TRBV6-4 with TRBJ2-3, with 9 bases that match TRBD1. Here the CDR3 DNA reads TGTGCCAGCAGTGGGACAGGGGGCACAGATACGCAGTATTTT. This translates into CASSGTGGTDTQYF.